A selection of T cell receptor beta chains follows, all from one sample in a study of blood T cells in healthy people across ages. Via MiXCR, TCRdb re-called the 5' RACE reads, giving one row per CDR3 protein. The table lists about 730,000 distinct CDR3 sequences, about 40% of them singletons. Source material: blood. These receptors were collected from a woman aged 55-70 years in good health. Both conserved end residues are part of each CDR3. The D gene is left open where the match is weak. Expanded clones are given a class, and other clones once, few, many or no size at all.

NA	TRBD2	TRBV2	TRBJ2-3	TGTGCCAGCAGTGAGCTAGCGGGAGGTCGAGCAGATACGCAGTATTTT	CASSELAGGRADTQYF
NA	NA	TRBV28	TRBJ2-5	TGTGCCAGCAGTTTAGGGGGGCCCCTTAGGGAGCAGTACTTC	CASSLGGPLREQYF
NA	NA	TRBV20-1	TRBJ1-1	TGCAGTACTAGAGCCCGGGGGCAGCTCGCTAACACTGAAGCTTTCTTT	CSTRARGQLANTEAFF
NA	TRBD1	TRBV4-1	TRBJ1-6	TGCGCCAGCAGCCAAGATGTTACCGGGACAGGGGTTTCACCCCTCCACTTT	CASSQDVTGTGVSPLHF
NA	NA	TRBV6-1	TRBJ2-7	TGTGCCAGCAGTAGGGCCTACAATGAGCAGTACTTC	CASSRAYNEQYF
many	TRBD2	TRBV12-3/TRBV12-4	TRBJ2-5	TGTGCCAGCAGTTTAGCGCTGACTAGCGGGAGAGGGGAGACCCAGTACTTC	CASSLALTSGRGETQYF
once	NA	TRBV5-1	TRBJ2-5	TGCGCCAGCAGCTTGGTGGCAGAGGGCAAAGAGACCCAGTACTTC	CASSLVAEGKETQYF
NA	TRBD1	TRBV20-1	TRBJ1-1	TGCAGTGCTAGAGATCTCGACAGGGGTTCACCTGAAGCTTTCTTT	CSARDLDRGSPEAFF
NA	NA	TRBV20-1	TRBJ2-1	TGCAGTGCTACACCCGACGACCCAGATGAGCAGTTCTTC	CSATPDDPDEQFF
NA	NA	TRBV20-1	TRBJ1-2	TGCAGTGCTAGCCGGGATTGGGATGGCTACACCTTC	CSASRDWDGYTF
NA	NA	TRBV7-2	TRBJ1-5	TGTGCCAGCAGCTTAAAGGGGGGTCAGCCCCAGCATTTT	CASSLKGGQPQHF
NA	NA	TRBV7-2	TRBJ1-2	TGTGCCAGCAGCTTAGCGGGGGGCGCTTCTTACTATGGCTACACCTTC	CASSLAGGASYYGYTF
NA	TRBD1	TRBV7-8	TRBJ2-3	TGTGCCAGCAGCCAAAGACAGGGAAATTTCCCAGATACGCAGTATTTT	CASSQRQGNFPDTQYF
NA	NA	TRBV5-1	TRBJ2-3	TGCGCCAGCAGCTTGGGTGGTCGAGCGGATACAGATACGCAGTATTTT	CASSLGGRADTDTQYF
NA	NA	TRBV20-1	TRBJ1-5	TGCAGTGCTAGGTCGGGGGCAGGGAATCAGCCCCAGCATTTT	CSARSGAGNQPQHF
once	TRBD2	TRBV2	TRBJ2-5	TGTGCCAGCAGTGAAATAGGCAGACGGGGGGGCCGAGAGACCCAGTACTTC	CASSEIGRRGGRETQYF
NA	TRBD1	TRBV7-9	TRBJ1-2	TGTGCCAGCGCGACCGGGACAGGGGGCACCGGAGACTATGGCTACACCTTC	CASATGTGGTGDYGYTF
NA	NA	TRBV11-2	TRBJ1-6	TGTGCCAGCAGCCCCAGGGTGTGGTTGGACCGAGGGGCACCCCTCCACTTT	CASSPRVWLDRGAPLHF
NA	NA	TRBV3-1	TRBJ2-6	TGTGCCAGCAGCCAACCTACAGGGATCGCTGGGGCCAACGTCCTGACTTTC	CASSQPTGIAGANVLTF
NA	TRBD1	TRBV9	TRBJ2-7	TGTGCCAGCAGCGCCGATGACAGGGTGGGCGAGCAGTACTTC	CASSADDRVGEQYF
NA	NA	TRBV5-4	TRBJ2-2	TGTGCCAGCAGCCCCACTCGAGACACCGGGGAGCTGTTTTTT	CASSPTRDTGELFF
NA	NA	TRBV20-1	TRBJ2-3	TGCAGTGCTAGAGGATGGGATACGCAGTATTTT	CSARGWDTQYF
many	NA	TRBV25-1	TRBJ1-2	TGTGCCAGCAGTGGTGGGGGCGGCAGAGACATCTATGGCTACACCTTC	CASSGGGGRDIYGYTF
NA	TRBD1	TRBV2	TRBJ2-7	TGTGCCAGCAAGGGTGGGACAGTCCCCTACGAGCAGTACTTC	CASKGGTVPYEQYF
NA	NA	TRBV6-5	TRBJ1-1	TGTGCCAGCAGAAGCGCAGGGTACACTGAAGCTTTCTTT	CASRSAGYTEAFF
NA	TRBD1	TRBV2	TRBJ2-7	TGTGCCAGCAGTGACGGGACAGGGAACTACGAGCAGTACTTC	CASSDGTGNYEQYF
NA	TRBD2	TRBV27	TRBJ2-3	TGTGCCAGCAGTCCCTCGGGTAGCGGGGCCACAGATACGCAGTATTTT	CASSPSGSGATDTQYF
NA	NA	TRBV19	TRBJ1-2	TGTGCCAGTAGTAAGCCCATGACAGAGAACCACCCCAACTATGGCTACACCTTC	CASSKPMTENHPNYGYTF
NA	TRBD2	TRBV15	TRBJ2-1	TGTGCCACCAGCAGAGGGGAGACTAGCGGGAGTCACAGTGAGCAGTTCTTC	CATSRGETSGSHSEQFF
NA	TRBD2	TRBV20-1	TRBJ2-3	TGCAGTGCTCGAGGGACTAGCGGGAGTGGTGATACGCAGTATTTT	CSARGTSGSGDTQYF
few	NA	TRBV7-2	TRBJ2-4	TGTGCCAGCAGCTCAGGACTGTTTGGGCAGTACTTC	CASSSGLFGQYF
NA	NA	TRBV18	TRBJ2-7	TGTGCCAGCCCACGCTCCTACGAGCAGTACTTC	CASPRSYEQYF
NA	NA	TRBV12-3/TRBV12-4	TRBJ1-2	TGTGCCAGCAGTCAGGCAGGGATCTATGGCTACACCTTC	CASSQAGIYGYTF
NA	TRBD2	TRBV20-1	TRBJ2-1	TGCAGTGCTCTCCCCCTAGCGGGAGTAAGCAATGAGCAGTTCTTC	CSALPLAGVSNEQFF
few	NA	TRBV5-1	TRBJ1-2	TGCGCCAGCAGCTTGGGGACAGACTTCAATGGCTACACCTTC	CASSLGTDFNGYTF
few	TRBD1	TRBV9	TRBJ2-7	TGTGCCAGCAGCGCTTCGACAGGGTTCCACGAGCAGTACTTC	CASSASTGFHEQYF
NA	TRBD1	TRBV24-1	TRBJ2-2	TGTGCCACCAGTGATTCCGTGTTAGGGGGCCTCACCGGGGAGCTGTTTTTT	CATSDSVLGGLTGELFF
NA	NA	TRBV28	TRBJ2-1	TGTGCCAGCAGCTTGGACGGTGGGGGCAATGAGCAGTTCTTC	CASSLDGGGNEQFF
NA	NA	TRBV7-2	TRBJ2-3	TGTGCCAGCAGCTTAGGTGACAGGCAAAGGTATTTT	CASSLGDRQRYF
NA	NA	TRBV2	TRBJ1-4	TGTGCCAGCAACAACGGGGCAACTAATGAAAAACTGTTTTTT	CASNNGATNEKLFF
NA	NA	TRBV20-1	TRBJ2-7	TGCAGTGCTTCACTCTACTCCTACGAGCAGTACTTC	CSASLYSYEQYF
NA	TRBD1	TRBV20-1	TRBJ2-7	TGCAGTGCCAGACAGGGGGGTCTGGCGAGGTACGAGCAGTACTTC	CSARQGGLARYEQYF
NA	NA	TRBV5-6	TRBJ1-2	TGTGCCAGCAGCTCCGCAAGACAGGGCTACACCTTC	CASSSARQGYTF
few	TRBD1	TRBV24-1	TRBJ2-5	TGTGCCACCAGTGATTTGCGGGACAGGGGAGAGACCCAGTACTTC	CATSDLRDRGETQYF
NA	NA	TRBV7-3	TRBJ1-4	TGTGCCAGCAGCTTAAACGGAGGGACTAATGAAAAACTGTTTTTT	CASSLNGGTNEKLFF
NA	TRBD1	TRBV5-1	TRBJ2-5	TGCGCCAGCAGCTCGACAGGGGGTACCCAAGAGACCCAGTACTTC	CASSSTGGTQETQYF
NA	TRBD1	TRBV11-2	TRBJ2-7	TGTGCCAGCAGCATCGACTACAGGGGGCCCTACGAGCAGTACTTC	CASSIDYRGPYEQYF
NA	NA	TRBV7-7	TRBJ2-2	TGTGCCAGCAGCCCGGTAGAAGCGAACACCGGGGAGCTGTTTTTT	CASSPVEANTGELFF
NA	TRBD1	TRBV5-1	TRBJ1-2	TGCGCCAGCAGCGCGGAGACAGGGGGCGGCCATGGCTACACCTTC	CASSAETGGGHGYTF
NA	NA	TRBV28	TRBJ2-3	TGTGCCAGCAACTCGGGACTCGGCACAGATACGCGGTATTTT	CASNSGLGTDTRYF
NA	NA	TRBV3-1	TRBJ2-1	TGTGCCAGCAGCCAAGAGCCAGCCAGCCCATACAATGAGCAGTTCTTC	CASSQEPASPYNEQFF
once	TRBD2	TRBV5-1	TRBJ2-3	TGCGCCAGCAGCCTCGTAACAGCGGGGGCAGGTACGCAGTATTTT	CASSLVTAGAGTQYF